The clone carrying this T cell receptor (beta chain) was detected ten times or more. Sequencing used immunoSEQ multiplex PCR; TCRdb keeps in-frame clones, though not all of them. The sample holds 90,000 to 100,000 clones, approximately 90% seen once. The data stem from a study of preoperative IRX-2 immunotherapy in early breast cancer. Germline V gene lookup returns CDR1 SGHRS and CDR2 YFSETQ. The CDR3 length is 15 residues. V was clipped by 4 bases and J by 8 bases; unmatched bases: 11. Treatment indicated: preoperative locoregional IRX-2 cytokine immunotherapy. Patients received preoperative, locoregional IRX-2 cytokine immunotherapy in a phase Ib study.

V and J are TRBV5-1 and TRBJ1-4, with 7 bases lining up with TRBD1. This TCR was recovered from a human donor with breast cancer. The material was tumor tissue, obtained after IRX-2 immunotherapy. CDR3 DNA sequence: TGCGCCAGCAGCCCGACGGGACAGAACGGGGAAAAACTGTTTTTT. Amino acids: CASSPTGQNGEKLFF.